This note documents a single T cell receptor beta chain sequence. The antigen is unknown. This entry is derived from a study of CD8 T cells in ankylosing spondylitis. General observations from the study: One TCR beta motif, made up of under ten highly homologous variants, appeared characteristic of ankylosing spondylitis blood.

TCRdb re-analysed the 5' RACE reads in MiXCR, keeping a single row per CDR3 protein. The table records a few hundred thousand distinct CDR3 sequences, roughly 12% of them present only once. Trimming left V 2 bases short and J 1 base short, with 8 bases between. The CDR3 has 14 amino acids. The germline gives CDR1 LNHDA, CDR2 SQIVND (reference sequence). The TCR comes from a male donor with ankylosing spondylitis. Sequencing input: blood, either unsorted or a sorted T cell fraction (not recorded which). The V and J genes are TRBV19 and TRBJ1-1; D gene ambiguous. Written as DNA, the CDR3 is TGTGCCAGTAGTATATTGGCAGAGAACACTGAAGCTTTCTTT. As protein: CASSILAENTEAFF.